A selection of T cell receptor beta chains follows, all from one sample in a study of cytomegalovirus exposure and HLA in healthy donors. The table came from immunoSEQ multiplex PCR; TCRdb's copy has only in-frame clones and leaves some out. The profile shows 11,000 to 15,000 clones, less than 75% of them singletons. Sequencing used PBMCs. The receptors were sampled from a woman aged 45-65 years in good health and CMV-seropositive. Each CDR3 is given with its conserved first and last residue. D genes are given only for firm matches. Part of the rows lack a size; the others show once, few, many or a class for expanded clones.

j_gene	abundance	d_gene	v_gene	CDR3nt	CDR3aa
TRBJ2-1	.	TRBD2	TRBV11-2	TGTGCCAGCAGCTTCCCATTGGGGACTAGCAGTGAGCAGTTCTTC	CASSFPLGTSSEQFF
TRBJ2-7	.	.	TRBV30	TGTGCCTGTGGGACTCGAAGATACGAGCAGTACTTC	CACGTRRYEQYF
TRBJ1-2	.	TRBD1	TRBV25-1	TGTGCCAGCAGCCCCCGGGACAGAGTCTATGGCTACACCTTC	CASSPRDRVYGYTF
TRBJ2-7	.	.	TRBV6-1	TGTGCCAGCAGTGTGGCTAGTAGGTACGAGCAGTACTTC	CASSVASRYEQYF
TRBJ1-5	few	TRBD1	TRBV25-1	TGTGCCAGCAGTCGGGCAGACAGGGAGCCCCAGCATTTT	CASSRADREPQHF
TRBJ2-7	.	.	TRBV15	TGTGCCACCCGAGGTCGAGCTTCTTCGGCCGAGCAGTACTTC	CATRGRASSAEQYF
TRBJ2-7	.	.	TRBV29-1	TGCAGCGTACTAGTCCTACGGGAGCAGTACTTC	CSVLVLREQYF
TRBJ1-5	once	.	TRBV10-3	TGTGCCATCAGTGAGAACTACGGCAATCAGCCCCAGCATTTT	CAISENYGNQPQHF
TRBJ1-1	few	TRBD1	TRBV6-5	TGTGCCAGCACTAGGACAGGGAGGACTGAAGCTTTCTTT	CASTRTGRTEAFF
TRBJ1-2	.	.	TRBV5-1	TGCGCCAGCAGCAGGGAGGGTCATGGCTACACCTTC	CASSREGHGYTF
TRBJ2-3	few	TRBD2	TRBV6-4	TGTGCCAGCAGTGGACTAGCGGGTAGCACAGATACGCAGTATTTT	CASSGLAGSTDTQYF
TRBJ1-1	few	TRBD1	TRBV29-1	TGCAGCGCCTCCGGGACAGGGTCAGCTTTCTTT	CSASGTGSAFF
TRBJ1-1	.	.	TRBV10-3	TGTGCCATCAGTCCCAGACAACTTAGAATGAACACTGAAGCTTTCTTT	CAISPRQLRMNTEAFF
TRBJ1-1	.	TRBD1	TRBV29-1	TGCAGCGTTGTAAAACAGGGGGGGACTGAAGCTTTCTTT	CSVVKQGGTEAFF
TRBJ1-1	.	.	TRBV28	TGTGCCAGCAGCCCGCAGGGGCCCGCGAACACTGAAGCTTTCTTT	CASSPQGPANTEAFF
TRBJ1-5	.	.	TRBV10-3	TGTGCCATCAGTGAGATAGTCGGTCAGCCCCAGCATTTT	CAISEIVGQPQHF
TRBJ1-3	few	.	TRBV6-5	TGTGCCAGCAGCGGGGGTCCTGGAAACACCATATATTTT	CASSGGPGNTIYF
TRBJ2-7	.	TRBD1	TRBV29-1	TGCAGCGTTGAGGGACAGGCTCTCGAGCAGTACTTC	CSVEGQALEQYF
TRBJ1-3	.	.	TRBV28	TGTGCCAGCAGCCAATTTGGGACAGGAAACACCATATATTTT	CASSQFGTGNTIYF
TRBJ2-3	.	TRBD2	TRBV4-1	TGCGCCAGCAGCCACTGGGCGGGAGTCCCAGATACGCAGTATTTT	CASSHWAGVPDTQYF
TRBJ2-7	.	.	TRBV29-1	TGCAGCGTTGGAGAGGGTCGGAGGGAGCAGTACTTC	CSVGEGRREQYF
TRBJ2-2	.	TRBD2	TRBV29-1	TGCAGCGTTGGGGGACTAGCGGGAACCCGGGAGCTGTTTTTT	CSVGGLAGTRELFF
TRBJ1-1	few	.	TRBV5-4	TGTGCCAGCAGCTTCAGGACTTATGAAGCTTTCTTT	CASSFRTYEAFF
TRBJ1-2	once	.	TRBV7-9	TGTGCCAGCAGCCCAACAGTGGGCGGCTACACCTTC	CASSPTVGGYTF
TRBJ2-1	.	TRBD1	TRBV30	TGTGCCTTCCGACAGGGTAGCTCCTACAATGAGCAGTTCTTC	CAFRQGSSYNEQFF
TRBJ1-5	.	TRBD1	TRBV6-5	TGTGCCAGCAGGACAGGGGCGAAGCAGCCCCAGCATTTT	CASRTGAKQPQHF
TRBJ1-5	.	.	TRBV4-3	TGCGCCAGCAGCCAAGATCCAGGGCGGGAAAGCAATCAGCCCCAGCATTTT	CASSQDPGRESNQPQHF
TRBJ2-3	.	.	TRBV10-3	TGTGCCATCAGTGAGGGGTCTAGCACCACAGATACGCAGTATTTT	CAISEGSSTTDTQYF
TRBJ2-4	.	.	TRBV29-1	TGCAGCGGCGGGGGCGACAAAAACATTCAGTACTTC	CSGGGDKNIQYF
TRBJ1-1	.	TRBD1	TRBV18	TGTGCCAGCATATCCAAGGACAGGGGAAAAGGAGCTTTCTTT	CASISKDRGKGAFF
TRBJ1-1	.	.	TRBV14	TGTGCCAGCAGTCAACTCAGGAACACTGAAGCTTTCTTT	CASSQLRNTEAFF
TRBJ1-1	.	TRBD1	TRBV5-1	TGCGCCAGCAGCTTGGATACCGACAGGGGAGCTTTCTTT	CASSLDTDRGAFF
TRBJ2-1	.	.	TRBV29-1	TGCAGCGTTGATCCCAGTGGAGCCTACAATGAGCAGTTCTTC	CSVDPSGAYNEQFF
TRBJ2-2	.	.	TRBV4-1	TGCGCCAGCAGCCAAGATTGGAATAGCGGGAACACCGGGGAGCTGTTTTTT	CASSQDWNSGNTGELFF
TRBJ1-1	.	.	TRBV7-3	TGTGCCAGCAGAGGCAGGGGAACTGAAGCTTTCTTT	CASRGRGTEAFF
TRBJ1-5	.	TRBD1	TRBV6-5	TGTGCCAGCACCAAGGGACAGGACCAGCCCCAGCATTTT	CASTKGQDQPQHF
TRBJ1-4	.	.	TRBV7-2	TGTGCCAGCAGCTTAGGACAGACCCATGAGGAAAAACTGTTTTTT	CASSLGQTHEEKLFF
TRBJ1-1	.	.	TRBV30	TGTGCCTGGGGGACGGGGCGGGGCACTGAAGCTTTCTTT	CAWGTGRGTEAFF
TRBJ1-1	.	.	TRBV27	TGTGCCAGCAGTTTACGGCAGGGCTGGGAAGCTTTCTTT	CASSLRQGWEAFF
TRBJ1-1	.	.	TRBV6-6	TGTGCCAGCAGCCCCGGGGTGCCTGAAGCTTTCTTT	CASSPGVPEAFF
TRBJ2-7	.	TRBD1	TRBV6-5	TGTGCCAGCAGTTACCGGGGACAGGGCACCTACGAGCAGTACTTC	CASSYRGQGTYEQYF
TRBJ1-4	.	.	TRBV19	TGTGCCAGTAGTGGACACCAGAATGAAAAACTGTTTTTT	CASSGHQNEKLFF
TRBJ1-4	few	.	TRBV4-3	TGCGCCAGCAGCCAAGGCAACAGGATGAATGAAAAACTGTTTTTT	CASSQGNRMNEKLFF
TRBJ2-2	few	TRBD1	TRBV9	TGTGCCAGCAGCCCGCCCCGGACAGGCACCGGGGAGCTGTTTTTT	CASSPPRTGTGELFF
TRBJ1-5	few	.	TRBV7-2	TGTGCCAGCAGCTTAGGGGGAGGGCAGGGAGCCCAGCATTTT	CASSLGGGQGAQHF
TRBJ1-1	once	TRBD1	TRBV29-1	TGCAGCATGGGACAGGGGGCGATGAACACTGAAGCTTTCTTT	CSMGQGAMNTEAFF
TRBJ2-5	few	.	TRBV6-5	TGTGCCAGCAAGGAGGCACCTATCGGGACCCAGTACTTC	CASKEAPIGTQYF
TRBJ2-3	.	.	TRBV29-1	TGCAGCGTTTGGAGCCCCCACACAGATACGCAGTATTTT	CSVWSPHTDTQYF
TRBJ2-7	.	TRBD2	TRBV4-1	TGCGCCAGCAGCCAAGAACTAGCGACTGCCTACGAGCAGTACTTC	CASSQELATAYEQYF
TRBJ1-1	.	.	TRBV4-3	TGCGCCAGCAGCCAGGGGCACAGAGAGAACACTGAAGCTTTCTTT	CASSQGHRENTEAFF
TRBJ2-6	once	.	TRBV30	TGTGCCTGGAGTAGACTGCTCTCTGGGGCCAACGTCCTGACTTTC	CAWSRLLSGANVLTF
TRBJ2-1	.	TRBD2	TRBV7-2	TGTGCCAGCAGCTCCCTAGCGGGAGGATTCTACAATGAGCAGTTCTTC	CASSSLAGGFYNEQFF
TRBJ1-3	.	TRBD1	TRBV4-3	TGCGCCAGCAGCCAAGGGACAGGGGGTTTATCTGGAAACACCATATATTTT	CASSQGTGGLSGNTIYF
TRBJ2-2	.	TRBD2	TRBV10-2	TGCGCCAGCAGCGCCGGGACTAGCGGGGAGCTGTTTTTT	CASSAGTSGELFF
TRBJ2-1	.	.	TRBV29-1	TGCAGCGTCGATGAGACAGTGTTGACCTACAATGAGCAGTTCTTC	CSVDETVLTYNEQFF